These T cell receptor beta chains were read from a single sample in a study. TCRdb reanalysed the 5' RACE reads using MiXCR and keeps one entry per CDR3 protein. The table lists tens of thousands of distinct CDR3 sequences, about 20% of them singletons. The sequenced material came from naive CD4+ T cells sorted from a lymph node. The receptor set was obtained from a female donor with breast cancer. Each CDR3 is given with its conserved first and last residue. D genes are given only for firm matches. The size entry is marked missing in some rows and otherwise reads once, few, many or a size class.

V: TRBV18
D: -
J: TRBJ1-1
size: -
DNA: TGTGCCAGCTCACCACCGCTAGGACCTGAAGCTTTCTTT
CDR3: CASSPPLGPEAFF

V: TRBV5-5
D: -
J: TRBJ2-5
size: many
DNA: TGTGCCAGCAGCACCCAACCGAGGGAGACCCAGTACTTC
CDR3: CASSTQPRETQYF

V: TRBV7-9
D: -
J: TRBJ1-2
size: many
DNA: TGTGCCAGCAGCTTAGGGACATATGGCTACACCTTC
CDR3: CASSLGTYGYTF

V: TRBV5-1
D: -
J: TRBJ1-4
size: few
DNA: TGCGCCAGCAGCTTGGGGGCCAACTTAAGGAACGAAAAACTGTTTTTT
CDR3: CASSLGANLRNEKLFF

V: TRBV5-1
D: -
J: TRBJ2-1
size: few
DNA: TGCGCCAGCAGCTTGGCCGATGCATTGCCACGTTACAATGAGCAGTTCTTC
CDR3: CASSLADALPRYNEQFF

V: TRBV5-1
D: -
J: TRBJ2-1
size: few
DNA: TGCGCCAGCAGCTTGGGCCAGACATTTGGTGCTGAGCAGTTCTTC
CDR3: CASSLGQTFGAEQFF

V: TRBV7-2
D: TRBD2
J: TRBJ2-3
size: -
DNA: TGTGCCAGCAGCCGGGACTACCTTAGCACAGATACGCAGTATTTT
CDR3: CASSRDYLSTDTQYF

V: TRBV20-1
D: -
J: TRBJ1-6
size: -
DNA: TGCAGTGCTAGAGATCTGGGGGATAGGAATTCACCCCTCCACTTT
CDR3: CSARDLGDRNSPLHF

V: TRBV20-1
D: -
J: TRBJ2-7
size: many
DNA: TGCAGTGCTAAGGAGCAAACCACTACCTACGAGCAGTACTTC
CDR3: CSAKEQTTTYEQYF

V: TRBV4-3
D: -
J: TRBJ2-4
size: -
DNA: TGCGCCAGCAGCCCGTCTCGTAGTTCCAAAAACATTCAGTACTTC
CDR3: CASSPSRSSKNIQYF

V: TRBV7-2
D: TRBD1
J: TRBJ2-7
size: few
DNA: TGTGCCAGCAAGACAGGGGGCTATTCCTACGAGCAGTACTTC
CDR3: CASKTGGYSYEQYF

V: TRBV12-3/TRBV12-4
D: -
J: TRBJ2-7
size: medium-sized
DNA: TGTGCCAGCAGTGCGACCTACGAGCAGTACTTC
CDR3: CASSATYEQYF

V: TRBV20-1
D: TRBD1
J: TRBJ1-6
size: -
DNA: TGCAGTGCTAGGACAGGGTTTTCACCCCTCCACTTT
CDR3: CSARTGFSPLHF

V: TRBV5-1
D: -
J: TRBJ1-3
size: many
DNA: TGCGCCAGCAGCTTGGACGGACAGGGAAACACCATATATTTT
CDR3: CASSLDGQGNTIYF

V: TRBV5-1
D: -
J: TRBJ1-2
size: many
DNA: TGCGCCAGCAGCTTAAACAGGGAAACGGATGGCTACACCTTC
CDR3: CASSLNRETDGYTF

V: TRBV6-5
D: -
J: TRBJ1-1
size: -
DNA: TGTGCCAGCAGTTTACTCGGGTCATCTGAAGCTTTCTTT
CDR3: CASSLLGSSEAFF

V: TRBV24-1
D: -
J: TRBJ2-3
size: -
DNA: TGTGCCACCAGTGATACCGTATCTGCAGATACGCAGTATTTT
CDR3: CATSDTVSADTQYF

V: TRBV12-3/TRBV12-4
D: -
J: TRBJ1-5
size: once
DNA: TGTGCCAGCAGTTTATGGGAAACAGATACGCAGCATTTT
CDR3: CASSLWETDTQHF

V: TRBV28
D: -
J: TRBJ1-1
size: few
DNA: TGTGCCAGCAGTGTTGGGCGGGCGGGTAGCTCTGAAGCTTTCTTT
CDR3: CASSVGRAGSSEAFF

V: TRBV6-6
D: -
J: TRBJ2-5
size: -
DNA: TGTGCCAGCAGTCCACAGGGTCTGGGGAAGCAAGAGACCCAGTACTTC
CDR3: CASSPQGLGKQETQYF

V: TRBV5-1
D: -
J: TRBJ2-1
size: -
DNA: TGCGCCAGCAGCTTGGCTAGCAGCCTCAATGGGCAGTTCTTC
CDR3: CASSLASSLNGQFF

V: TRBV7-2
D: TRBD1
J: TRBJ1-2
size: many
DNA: TGTGCCAGCAGCTTAGGAGGGACAGGCCAAAACTATGGCTACACCTTC
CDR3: CASSLGGTGQNYGYTF

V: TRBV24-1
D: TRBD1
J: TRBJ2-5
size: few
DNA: TGTGCCACCAGTGGCACAGGGGGTAGGGAAGAGACCCAGTACTTC
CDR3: CATSGTGGREETQYF

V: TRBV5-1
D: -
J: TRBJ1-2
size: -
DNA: TGCGCCAGCAGCTTGGACAGACTCGAGGGAGGCTACACCTTC
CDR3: CASSLDRLEGGYTF